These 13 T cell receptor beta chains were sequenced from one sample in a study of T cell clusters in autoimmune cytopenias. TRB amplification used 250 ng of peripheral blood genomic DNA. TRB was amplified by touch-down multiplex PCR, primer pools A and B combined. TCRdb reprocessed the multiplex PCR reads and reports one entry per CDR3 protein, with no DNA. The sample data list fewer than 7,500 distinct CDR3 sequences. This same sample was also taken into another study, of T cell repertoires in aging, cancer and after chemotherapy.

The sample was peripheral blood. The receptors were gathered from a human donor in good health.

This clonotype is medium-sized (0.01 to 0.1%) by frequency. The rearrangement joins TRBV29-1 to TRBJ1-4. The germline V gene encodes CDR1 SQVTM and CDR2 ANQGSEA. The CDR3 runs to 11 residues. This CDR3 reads CSVERVEKLFF.

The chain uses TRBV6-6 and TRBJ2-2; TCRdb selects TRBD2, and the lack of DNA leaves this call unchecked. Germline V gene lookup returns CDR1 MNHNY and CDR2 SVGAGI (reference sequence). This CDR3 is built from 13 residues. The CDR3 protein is CASAGGGVGELFF.

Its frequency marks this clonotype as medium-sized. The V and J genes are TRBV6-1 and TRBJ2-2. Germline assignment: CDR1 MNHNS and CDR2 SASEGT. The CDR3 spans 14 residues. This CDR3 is CASSTRFDTGELFF.

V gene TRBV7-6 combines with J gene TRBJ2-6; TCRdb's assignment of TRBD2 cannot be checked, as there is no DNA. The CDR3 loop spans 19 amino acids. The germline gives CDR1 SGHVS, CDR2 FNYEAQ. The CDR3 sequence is CASSLLAPSGGSGANVLTF. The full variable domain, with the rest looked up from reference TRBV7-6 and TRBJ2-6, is GAGVSQSPRYKVTKRGQDVALRCDPISGHVSLYWYRQALGQGPEFLTYFNYEAQQDKSGLPNDRFSAERPEGSISTLTIQRTEQRDSAMYRCASSLLAPSGGSGANVLTFGAGSRLTVL.

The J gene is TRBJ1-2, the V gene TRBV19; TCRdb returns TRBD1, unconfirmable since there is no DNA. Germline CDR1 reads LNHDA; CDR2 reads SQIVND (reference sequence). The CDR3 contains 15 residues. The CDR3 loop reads CASSLRTGGSYGYTF.

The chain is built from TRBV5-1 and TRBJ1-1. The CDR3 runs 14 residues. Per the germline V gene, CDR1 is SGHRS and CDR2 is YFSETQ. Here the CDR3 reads CASSLSMEGGEAFF.

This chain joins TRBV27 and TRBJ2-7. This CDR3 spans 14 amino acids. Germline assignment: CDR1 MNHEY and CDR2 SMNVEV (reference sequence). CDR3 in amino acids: CASSFNRDSYEQYF.

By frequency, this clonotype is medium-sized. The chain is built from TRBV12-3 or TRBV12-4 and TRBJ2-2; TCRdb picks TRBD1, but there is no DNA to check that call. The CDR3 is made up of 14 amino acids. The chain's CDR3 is CASRSTPKGGELFF.

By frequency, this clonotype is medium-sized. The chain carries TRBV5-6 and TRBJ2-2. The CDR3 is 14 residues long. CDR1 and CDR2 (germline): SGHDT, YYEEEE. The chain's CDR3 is CASSLAQYTGELFF.

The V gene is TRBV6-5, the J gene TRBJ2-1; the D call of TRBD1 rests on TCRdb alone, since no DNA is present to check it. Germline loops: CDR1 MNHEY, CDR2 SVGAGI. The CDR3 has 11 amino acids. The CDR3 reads CASSYGGAQFF.

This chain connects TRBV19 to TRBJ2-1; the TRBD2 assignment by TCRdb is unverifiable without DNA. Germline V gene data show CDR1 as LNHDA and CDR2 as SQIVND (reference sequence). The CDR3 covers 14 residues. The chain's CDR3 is CASGPAGYLNEQFF.

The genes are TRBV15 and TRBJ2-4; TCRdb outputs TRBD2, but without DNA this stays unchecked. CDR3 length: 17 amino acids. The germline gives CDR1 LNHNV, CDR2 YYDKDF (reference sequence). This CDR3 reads CATSSRLAGGPENIQYF.

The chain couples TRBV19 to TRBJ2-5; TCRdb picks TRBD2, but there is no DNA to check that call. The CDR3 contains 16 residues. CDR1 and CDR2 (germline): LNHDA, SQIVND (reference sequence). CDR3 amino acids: CASSMGLAGGQETQYF.